The TCR beta chain under discussion was sequenced for a study of T cells in Graves' hyperthyroidism and ophthalmopathy. At the level of the study: Peripheral blood was obtained at initial diagnosis, preceding any treatment. Overall study results and limits: Also found in blood were most expanded thyroid clonotypes above 0.001.

A remark on this clonotype: Its target is not known.

TCR beta CDR3 region amplification was performed from RNA transcripts. The TCR CDR3 first-round RT-PCR relied on the HTBI primer set. TCRdb processed the multiplex PCR reads anew with MiXCR; each CDR3 protein has one entry. Altogether fewer than 45,000 distinct CDR3 sequences are present, just under 50% being singletons, with the ten largest covering 5.5% to 8%. Diagnoses used clinical symptoms, serum thyroxine and TRAb, thyroid ultrasound and orbital computed tomography. Fresh peripheral blood, roughly 9.6 ml, was the source of the PBMCs. The TCR comes from a woman in her forties or fifties with Graves' hyperthyroidism that later progressed to Graves' ophthalmopathy. Sequences were obtained from blood.

The CDR3 loop reads CSTSGSYNEQFF. CDR3 bases: TGCAGCACCAGCGGGAGTTACAATGAGCAGTTCTTC. The V and J genes are TRBV20-1 and TRBJ2-1, with TRBD2 matching 8 bases. Germline CDR1 DFQATT, CDR2 SNEGSKA (reference sequence). CDR3 length: 12 amino acids.